Below are 4 T cell receptor beta chains sequenced from a single sample in a study of response to subunit inactivated influenza vaccine. TCRdb independently ran MiXCR on the RT-PCR reads; one entry per CDR3 protein. The table shows about 610,000 distinct CDR3 sequences, with 12% to 15% occurring only once. The sample here was PBMCs from blood, taken about 11 days after vaccination. The source is a man in his fifties or sixties who received an inactivated influenza vaccine.

The chain has TRBV11-3 and TRBJ2-7; the match to TRBD1 covers 7 bases. The ends lost 7 bases at V and 3 bases at J; junction bases unmatched: 6. The CDR3 has 13 residues. Germline V gene sequence: CDR1 SGHNT, CDR2 YENEEA. CDR3 DNA: TGTGCCAGCACCCGGGACAGATACTACGAGCAGTACTTC. Translated: CASTRDRYYEQYF.

The chain joins TRBV20-1 to TRBJ2-3; D ambiguous. The CDR3 extends over 12 amino acids. CDR1 DFQATT and CDR2 SNEGSKA come from the germline V gene (reference sequence). V lost 6 bases and J lost 6, with 13 bases in between. The CDR3 bases are TGCAGTGCCGATTATATCTCGGATACGCAGTATTTT. Translating it yields CSADYISDTQYF.

This clonotype was detected only a few times. J is TRBJ2-3 and V is TRBV7-9; D call uncertain. V lost 5 bases and J 2 bases, leaving 14 bases between the germline ends. CDR3 size: 15 residues. The germline V gene encodes CDR1 SEHNR and CDR2 FQNEAQ (reference sequence). CDR3 loop: CASSARSRTTDTQYF. The CDR3 nucleotides read TGTGCCAGCAGCGCCCGGTCTCGTACCACAGATACGCAGTATTTT.

The chain recombines TRBV29-1 with TRBJ2-1, with 10 bases that match TRBD2. The CDR3 is 14 residues long. The germline gives CDR1 SQVTM, CDR2 ANQGSEA. Unmatched junction bases numbered 6, after V lost 4 bases and J lost 6 bases. CDR3 sequence (DNA): TGCAGCGTTGGCTCGGGACTAGCGCGCAATGAGCAGTTCTTC. Protein product: CSVGSGLARNEQFF.